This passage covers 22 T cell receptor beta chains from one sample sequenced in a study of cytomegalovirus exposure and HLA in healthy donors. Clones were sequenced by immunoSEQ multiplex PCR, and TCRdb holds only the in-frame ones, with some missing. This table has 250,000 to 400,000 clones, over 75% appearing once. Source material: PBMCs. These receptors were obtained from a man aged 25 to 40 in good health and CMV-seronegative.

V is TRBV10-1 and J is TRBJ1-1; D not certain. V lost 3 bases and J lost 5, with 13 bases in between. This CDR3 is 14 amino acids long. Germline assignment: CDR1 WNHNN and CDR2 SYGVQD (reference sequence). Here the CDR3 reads CASSDRGPGTEAFF. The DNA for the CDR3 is TGCGCCAGCAGTGATCGAGGCCCCGGAACTGAAGCTTTCTTT.

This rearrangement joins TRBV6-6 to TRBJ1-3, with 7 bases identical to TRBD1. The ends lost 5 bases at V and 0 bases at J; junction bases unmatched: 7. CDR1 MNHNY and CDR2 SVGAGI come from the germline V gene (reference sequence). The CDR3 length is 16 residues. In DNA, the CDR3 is TGTGCCAGCAGTCAAGGACAGGCGGCCTCTGGAAACACCATATATTTT. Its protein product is CASSQGQAASGNTIYF.

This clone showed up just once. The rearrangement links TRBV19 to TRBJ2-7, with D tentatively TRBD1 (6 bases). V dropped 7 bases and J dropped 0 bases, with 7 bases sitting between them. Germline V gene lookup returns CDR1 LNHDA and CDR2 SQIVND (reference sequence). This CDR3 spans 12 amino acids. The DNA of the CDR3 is TGTGCCAGTAAGGGGGACTCCTACGAGCAGTACTTC. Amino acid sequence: CASKGDSYEQYF.

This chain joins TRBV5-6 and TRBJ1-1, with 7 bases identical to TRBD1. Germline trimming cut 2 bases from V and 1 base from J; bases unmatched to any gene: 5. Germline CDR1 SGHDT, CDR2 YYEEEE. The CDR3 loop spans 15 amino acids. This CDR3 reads CASSFSDRRNTEAFF. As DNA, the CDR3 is TGTGCCAGCAGCTTCTCGGACAGGAGGAACACTGAAGCTTTCTTT.

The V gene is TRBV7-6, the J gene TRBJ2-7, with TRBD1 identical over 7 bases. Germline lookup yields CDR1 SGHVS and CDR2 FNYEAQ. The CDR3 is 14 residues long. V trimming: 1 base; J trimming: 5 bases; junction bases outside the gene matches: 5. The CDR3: CASSLGQGLDEQYF. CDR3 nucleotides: TGTGCCAGCAGCTTAGGACAGGGTTTGGACGAGCAGTACTTC.

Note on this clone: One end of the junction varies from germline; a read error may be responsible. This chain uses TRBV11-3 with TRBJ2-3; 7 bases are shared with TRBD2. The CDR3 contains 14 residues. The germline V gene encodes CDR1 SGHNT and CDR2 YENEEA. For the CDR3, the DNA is TGTGCTAGCAGCTTGGGGGGGAGCACAGATACGCAGTATTTT. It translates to CASSLGGSTDTQYF.

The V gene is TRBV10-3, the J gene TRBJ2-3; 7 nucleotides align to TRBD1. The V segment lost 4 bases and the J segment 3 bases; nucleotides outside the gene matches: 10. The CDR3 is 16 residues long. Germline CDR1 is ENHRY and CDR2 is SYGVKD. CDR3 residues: CAISAARGQRTDTQYF. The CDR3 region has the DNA TGTGCCATCAGTGCGGCAAGGGGGCAAAGGACAGATACGCAGTATTTT.

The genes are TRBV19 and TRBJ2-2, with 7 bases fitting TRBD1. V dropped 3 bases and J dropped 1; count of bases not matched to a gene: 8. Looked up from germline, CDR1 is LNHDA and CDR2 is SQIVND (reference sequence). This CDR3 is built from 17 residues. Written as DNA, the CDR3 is TGTGCCAGTAGTATGGGACAGAGTAACCTGAACACCGGGGAGCTGTTTTTT. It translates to CASSMGQSNLNTGELFF.

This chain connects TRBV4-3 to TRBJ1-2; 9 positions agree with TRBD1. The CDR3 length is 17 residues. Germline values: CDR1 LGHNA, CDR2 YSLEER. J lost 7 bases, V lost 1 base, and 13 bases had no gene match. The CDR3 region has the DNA TGCGCCAGCAGCCAAGTAGGAGGAACCGGGACAGGGAGTGGCTACACCTTC. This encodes CASSQVGGTGTGSGYTF.

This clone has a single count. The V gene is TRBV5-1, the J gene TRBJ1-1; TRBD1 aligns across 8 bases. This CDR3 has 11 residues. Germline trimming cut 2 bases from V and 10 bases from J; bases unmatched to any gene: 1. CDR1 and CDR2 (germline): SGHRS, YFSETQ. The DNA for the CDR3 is TGCGCCAGCAGCTTCGGACAGGGAGCTTTCTTT. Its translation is CASSFGQGAFF. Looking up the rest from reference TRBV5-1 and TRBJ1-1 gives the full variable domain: KAGVTQTPRYLIKTRGQQVTLSCSPISGHRSVSWYQQTPGQGLQFLFEYFSETQRNKGNFPGRFSGRQFSNSRSEMNVSTLELGDSALYLCASSFGQGAFFGQGTRLTVV.

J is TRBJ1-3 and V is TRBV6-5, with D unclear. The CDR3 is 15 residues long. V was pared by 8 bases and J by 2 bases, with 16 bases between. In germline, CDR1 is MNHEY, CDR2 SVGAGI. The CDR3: CASSYAPGAGNTIYF. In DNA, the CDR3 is TGTGCCAGCTCGTACGCCCCGGGAGCTGGAAACACCATATATTTT.

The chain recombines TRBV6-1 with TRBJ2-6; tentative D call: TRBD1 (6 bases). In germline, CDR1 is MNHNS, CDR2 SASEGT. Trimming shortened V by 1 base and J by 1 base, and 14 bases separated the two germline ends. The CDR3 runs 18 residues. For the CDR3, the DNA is TGTGCCAGCAGTGAAGATTGGTGGGGGCAATCTGGGGCCAACGTCCTGACTTTC. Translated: CASSEDWWGQSGANVLTF.

DNA for the CDR3: TGCGCCAGCAGAAACAGGGCCCCAGGGGAAGCTTTCTTT. Its translation: CASRNRAPGEAFF. The rearrangement joins TRBV4-1 to TRBJ1-1; perhaps TRBD1 as D (6 bases). Germline CDR1 reads MGHRA; CDR2 reads YSYEKL. The CDR3 consists of 13 residues. V was trimmed by 6 bases and J by 8 bases, leaving 16 bases between them.

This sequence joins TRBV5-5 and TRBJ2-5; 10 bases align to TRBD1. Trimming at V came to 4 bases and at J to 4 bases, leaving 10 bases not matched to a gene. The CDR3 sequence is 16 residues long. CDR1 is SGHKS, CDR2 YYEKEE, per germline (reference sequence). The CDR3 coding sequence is TGTGCCAGCAGCCAAAGGGACAGGGGTTGGGGAGAGACCCAGTACTTC. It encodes CASSQRDRGWGETQYF.

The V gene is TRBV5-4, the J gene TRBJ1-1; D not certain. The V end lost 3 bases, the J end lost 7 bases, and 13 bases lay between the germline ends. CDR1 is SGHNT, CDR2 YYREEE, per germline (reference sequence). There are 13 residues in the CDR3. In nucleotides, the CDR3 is TGTGCCAGCAGCTCCACTTTCGGGGATGAAGCTTTCTTT. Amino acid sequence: CASSSTFGDEAFF.

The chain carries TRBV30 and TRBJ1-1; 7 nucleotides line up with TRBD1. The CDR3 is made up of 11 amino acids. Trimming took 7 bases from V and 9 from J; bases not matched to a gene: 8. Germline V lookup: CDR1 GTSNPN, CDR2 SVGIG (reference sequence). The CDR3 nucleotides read TGTGCCTTACATGGGACAGTTAAAGCTTTCTTT. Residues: CALHGTVKAFF.

The CDR3 sequence is CASSYLDTAYEQYF. The CDR3 DNA sequence: TGTGCCAGCAGTTACCTGGACACCGCCTACGAGCAGTACTTC. The chain employs TRBV6-5 and TRBJ2-7; weak D call: TRBD1 (5 bases). Germline CDR1 MNHEY, CDR2 SVGAGI. With 2 bases removed from V and 2 bases from J, the gap between germline ends came to 10 bases. The CDR3 is made up of 14 amino acids.

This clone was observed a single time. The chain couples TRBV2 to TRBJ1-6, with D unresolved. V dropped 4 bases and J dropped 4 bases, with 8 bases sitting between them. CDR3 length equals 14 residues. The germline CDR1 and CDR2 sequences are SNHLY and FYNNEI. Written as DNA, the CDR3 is TGTGCCAGCAGTGTAGACGGGTATAATTCACCCCTCCACTTT. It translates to CASSVDGYNSPLHF.

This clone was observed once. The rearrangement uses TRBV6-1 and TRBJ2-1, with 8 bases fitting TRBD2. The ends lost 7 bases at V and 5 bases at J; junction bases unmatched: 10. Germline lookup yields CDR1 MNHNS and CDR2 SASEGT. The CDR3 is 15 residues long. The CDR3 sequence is CASTRGTRANNEQFF. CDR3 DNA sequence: TGTGCCAGCACCCGAGGGACTAGGGCTAACAATGAGCAGTTCTTC.

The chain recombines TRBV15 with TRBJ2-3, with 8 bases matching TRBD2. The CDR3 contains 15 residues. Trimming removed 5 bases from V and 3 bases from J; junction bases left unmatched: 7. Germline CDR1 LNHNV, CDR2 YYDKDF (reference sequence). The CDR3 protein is CATSDGSGVTDTQYF. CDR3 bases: TGTGCCACCAGCGACGGTAGCGGGGTGACAGATACGCAGTATTTT.

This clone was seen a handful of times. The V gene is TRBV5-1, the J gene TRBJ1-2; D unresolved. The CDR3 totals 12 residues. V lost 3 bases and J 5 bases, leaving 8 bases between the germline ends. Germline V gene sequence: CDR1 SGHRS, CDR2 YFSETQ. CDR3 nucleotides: TGCGCCAGCAGCTCCGACACGTATGGCTACACCTTC. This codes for CASSSDTYGYTF. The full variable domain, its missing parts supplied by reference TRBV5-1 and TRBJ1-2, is KAGVTQTPRYLIKTRGQQVTLSCSPISGHRSVSWYQQTPGQGLQFLFEYFSETQRNKGNFPGRFSGRQFSNSRSEMNVSTLELGDSALYLCASSSDTYGYTFGSGTRLTVV.

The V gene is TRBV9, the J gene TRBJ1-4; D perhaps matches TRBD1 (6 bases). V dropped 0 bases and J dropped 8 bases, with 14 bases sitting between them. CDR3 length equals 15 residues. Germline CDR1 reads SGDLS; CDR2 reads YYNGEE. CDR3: CASSVEGQRGEKLFF. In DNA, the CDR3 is TGTGCCAGCAGCGTAGAGGGACAACGGGGAGAAAAACTGTTTTTT.